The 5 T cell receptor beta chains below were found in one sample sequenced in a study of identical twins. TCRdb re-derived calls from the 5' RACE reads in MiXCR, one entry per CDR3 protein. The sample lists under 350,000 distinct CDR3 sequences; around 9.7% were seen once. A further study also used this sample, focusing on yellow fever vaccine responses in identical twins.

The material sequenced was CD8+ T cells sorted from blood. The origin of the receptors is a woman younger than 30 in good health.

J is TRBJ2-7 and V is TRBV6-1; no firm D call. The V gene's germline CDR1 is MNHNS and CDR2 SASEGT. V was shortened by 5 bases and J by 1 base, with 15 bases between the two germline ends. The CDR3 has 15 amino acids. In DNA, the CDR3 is TGTGCCAGCAGTCAGGACGTAGGTCAATCCTACGAGCAGTACTTC. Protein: CASSQDVGQSYEQYF.

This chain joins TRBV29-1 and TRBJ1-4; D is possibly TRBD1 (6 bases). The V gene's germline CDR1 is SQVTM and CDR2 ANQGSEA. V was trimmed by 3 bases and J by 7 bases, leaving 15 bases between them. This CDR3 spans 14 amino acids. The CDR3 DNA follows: TGCAGCGTTGAGGTGGGACAAGAGGGTGAAAAACTGTTTTTT. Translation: CSVEVGQEGEKLFF.

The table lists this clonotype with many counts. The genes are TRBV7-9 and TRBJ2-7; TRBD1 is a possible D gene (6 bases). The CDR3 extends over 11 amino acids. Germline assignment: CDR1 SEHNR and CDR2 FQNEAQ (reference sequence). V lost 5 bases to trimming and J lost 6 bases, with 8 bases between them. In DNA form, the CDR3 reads TGTGCCAGCAGCCCAGGGGTCGAGCAGTACTTC. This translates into CASSPGVEQYF. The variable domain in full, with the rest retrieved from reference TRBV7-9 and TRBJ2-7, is DTGVSQNPRHKITKRGQNVTFRCDPISEHNRLYWYRQTLGQGPEFLTYFQNEAQLEKSRLLSDRFSAERPKGSFSTLEIQRTEQGDSAMYLCASSPGVEQYFGPGTRLTVT.

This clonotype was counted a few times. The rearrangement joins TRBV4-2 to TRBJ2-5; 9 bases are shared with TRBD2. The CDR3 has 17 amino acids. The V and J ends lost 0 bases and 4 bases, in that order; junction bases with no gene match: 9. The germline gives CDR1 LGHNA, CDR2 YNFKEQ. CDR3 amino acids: CASSQDFAAAGGETQYF. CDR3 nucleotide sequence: TGTGCCAGCAGCCAAGATTTTGCGGCAGCGGGAGGAGAGACCCAGTACTTC.

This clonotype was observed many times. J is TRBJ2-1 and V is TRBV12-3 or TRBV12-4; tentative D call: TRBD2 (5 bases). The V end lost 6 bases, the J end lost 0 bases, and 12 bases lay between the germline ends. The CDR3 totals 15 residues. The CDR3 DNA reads TGTGCCAGCAGCCCGGGATATAGCTCCTACAATGAGCAGTTCTTC. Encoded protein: CASSPGYSSYNEQFF.